These 8 T cell receptor beta chains share one sample of origin, sequenced in a study of cytomegalovirus exposure and HLA in healthy donors. The PCR contained 60 Vbeta and 13 Jbeta primers. The assay was immunoSEQ multiplex PCR, and TCRdb's table has in-frame clones only and misses some. Among around 83,000 clones, 78% were seen once, and the ten largest hold approximately 4%. Sequenced sample: PBMCs. These TCRs come from a male donor in good health and CMV-seropositive.

In its sample, this clone was seen once. The chain couples TRBV19 to TRBJ1-2; perhaps TRBD1 as D (6 bases). CDR1 is LNHDA and CDR2 is SQIVND in the germline V gene (reference sequence). V lost 8 bases, J lost 8 bases, and 12 bases lay in between. CDR3 length: 11 residues. The CDR3 is CASGTGQGYTF. DNA for the CDR3: TGTGCCAGTGGAACAGGGCAGGGCTACACCTTC.

This sequence joins TRBV27 and TRBJ2-7; D may be TRBD1 (6 bases). The germline V and J ends were trimmed by 6 bases and 3 bases, with 15 bases remaining between them. CDR1 and CDR2 from the germline V gene are MNHEY and SMNVEV (reference sequence). The CDR3 is 14 amino acids. The CDR3 reads CASSPGHLLYEQYF. The CDR3, as DNA: TGTGCCAGCAGCCCGGGACACCTACTCTACGAGCAGTACTTC.

This clone was counted once. CDR3 bases: TGTGCCAGCAGTTTGGCAGGGTGGTACAATGAGCAGTTCTTC. Encoded protein: CASSLAGWYNEQFF. The chain carries TRBV27 and TRBJ2-1, with D tentatively TRBD1 (5 bases). The CDR3 has 14 residues. V lost 3 bases and J lost 4, with 10 bases in between. Per the germline V gene, CDR1 is MNHEY and CDR2 is SMNVEV (reference sequence).

The rearrangement links TRBV7-2 to TRBJ1-5; D is ambiguous. Trimming cost V 5 bases and J 0 bases, with 8 bases left between them. CDR3 size: 14 residues. The germline CDR1 and CDR2 sequences are SGHTA and FQGNSA. CDR3 protein: CASSATFSNQPQHF. The CDR3 DNA reads as TGTGCCAGCAGCGCAACATTTAGCAATCAGCCCCAGCATTTT. Full variable domain (rest looked up from reference TRBV7-2 and TRBJ1-5): GAGVSQSPSNKVTEKGKDVELRCDPISGHTALYWYRQSLGQGLEFLIYFQGNSAPDKSGLPSDRFSAERTGGSVSTLTIQRTQQEDSAVYLCASSATFSNQPQHFGDGTRLSIL.

J is TRBJ1-1 and V is TRBV7-9; tentative D call: TRBD1 (6 bases). The V gene lost 6 bases and the J gene lost 3 bases, with 17 bases spanning the gap. Germline V gene sequence: CDR1 SEHNR, CDR2 FQNEAQ (reference sequence). There are 15 residues in the CDR3. CDR3 loop: CASSKLRGRDTEAFF. CDR3 DNA: TGTGCCAGCAGTAAACTTAGGGGGAGGGACACTGAAGCTTTCTTT. The whole variable domain, filled in from reference TRBV7-9 and TRBJ1-1, reads DTGVSQNPRHKITKRGQNVTFRCDPISEHNRLYWYRQTLGQGPEFLTYFQNEAQLEKSRLLSDRFSAERPKGSFSTLEIQRTEQGDSAMYLCASSKLRGRDTEAFFGQGTRLTVV.

The CDR3 loop is CASSSRLVGTDTQYF. The DNA of the CDR3 is TGTGCCAGCAGTTCCCGACTAGTGGGCACAGATACGCAGTATTTT. V and J are TRBV28 and TRBJ2-3; D might be TRBD2 (6 bases). The CDR3 consists of 15 residues. V was trimmed by 4 bases and J by 1 base, leaving 12 bases between them. Per the germline V gene, CDR1 is MDHEN and CDR2 is SYDVKM.

The chain has TRBV7-9 and TRBJ1-3, with unresolved D. CDR1 is SEHNR, CDR2 FQNEAQ, per germline (reference sequence). Trimming pared 1 base from V and 0 bases from J, leaving 7 bases between. The CDR3 totals 15 residues. The CDR3 is CASSLGIPSGNTIYF. The CDR3 bases are TGTGCCAGCAGCTTAGGTATCCCCTCTGGAAACACCATATATTTT.

Only a few counts were recorded for this clone. The gene calls are TRBV5-6 and TRBJ1-5; D unclear. The CDR3 runs 13 residues. Germline V gene data show CDR1 as SGHDT and CDR2 as YYEEEE. Deletions cut 2 bases from V and 5 bases from J, with 8 bases between. CDR3 sequence reads: CASSFEGDQPQHF. CDR3 DNA sequence: TGTGCCAGCAGCTTTGAAGGAGATCAGCCCCAGCATTTT.